These 27 T cell receptor beta chains were sequenced from one sample in a study of T cell responses to AZD1222 COVID-19 vaccine. Here immunoSEQ multiplex PCR was the method, and the copy in TCRdb shows in-frame clones only, minus some. The sample consists of about 120,000 clones, around nine tenths of them appearing once. The specimen comprised peripheral blood, sampled on day 0 of AZD1222 vaccination. Every receptor here comes from an adult in good health.

Here the CDR3 DNA reads TGTGCCAGCAGTAGGACAGGGACCCTTTATGGCTACACCTTC. Its protein is CASSRTGTLYGYTF. The chain has TRBV6-5 and TRBJ1-2; TRBD1 agrees at 8 bases. V gave up 5 bases and J gave up 5 bases; unmatched junction bases: 7. The CDR3 extends over 14 amino acids. Per the germline V gene, CDR1 is MNHEY and CDR2 is SVGAGI.

The rearrangement joins TRBV20-1 to TRBJ2-7; 7 nucleotides align to TRBD2. Germline V CDR1 and CDR2: DFQATT, SNEGSKA (reference sequence). This CDR3 comprises 11 residues. V lost 6 bases, J lost 4 bases, and 3 bases stayed unmatched. DNA of the CDR3: TGCAGTGCCGTCGGGAGGTACGAGCAGTACTTC. It codes for CSAVGRYEQYF.

The chain combines TRBV19 with TRBJ1-5; the match to TRBD1 covers 7 bases. Unmatched junction bases numbered 8, after V lost 0 bases and J lost 3 bases. The CDR3 consists of 17 residues. Germline V gives CDR1 LNHDA, CDR2 SQIVND (reference sequence). CDR3: CASSIDRTGTYNQPQHF. In DNA, the CDR3 is TGTGCCAGTAGTATAGACAGGACAGGAACGTACAATCAGCCCCAGCATTTT.

This chain connects TRBV4-2 to TRBJ2-5; 12 bases fit TRBD2. V lost 4 bases and J lost 2; bases outside the gene matches: 11. This CDR3 spans 18 amino acids. Looked up from germline, CDR1 is LGHNA and CDR2 is YNFKEQ. CDR3 residues: CASSPGTSGLYTQETQYF. The CDR3 bases are TGTGCCAGCAGCCCCGGGACTAGCGGGTTGTATACTCAAGAGACCCAGTACTTC.

V gene TRBV18 combines with J gene TRBJ1-1; D is possibly TRBD1 (5 bases). CDR3 length equals 18 residues. Germline assignment: CDR1 KGHSH and CDR2 LQKENI. V lost 3 bases, J lost 0 bases, and 20 bases lay in between. The CDR3 bases are TGTGCCAGCTCACCTATGAGGCAGGGAAATTTTATGAACACTGAAGCTTTCTTT. Encoded protein: CASSPMRQGNFMNTEAFF.

This chain joins TRBV6-6 and TRBJ2-1; D may match TRBD1 or TRBD2 (7 bases each). V lost 5 bases and J lost 0, with 17 bases in between. CDR3 length: 17 amino acids. The V gene's germline CDR1 is MNHNY and CDR2 SVGAGI (reference sequence). CDR3 region: CASSRVRGGSSYNEQFF. CDR3 in DNA: TGTGCCAGCAGTCGAGTCAGGGGGGGAAGCTCCTACAATGAGCAGTTCTTC.

V usage is TRBV28 and J usage is TRBJ1-5, with D perhaps TRBD1 (5 bases). The CDR3 is 14 residues long. From germline, CDR1 is MDHEN and CDR2 SYDVKM. Trimming took off 5 bases at V and 9 bases at J, with 17 bases between the two ends. CDR3 DNA: TGTGCCAGCAGTGCAAATCGGGGGTCTCGGCCCCAGCATTTT. Protein product: CASSANRGSRPQHF.

The CDR3 loop reads CASSAGLAGELFF. In DNA form, the CDR3 reads TGTGCCAGCAGCGCCGGACTAGCCGGGGAGCTGTTTTTT. The chain recombines TRBV7-3 with TRBJ2-2; 7 bases map to TRBD2. V shed 5 bases and J 6 bases; nucleotides not matched to a gene: 3. The germline CDR1 and CDR2 sequences are SGHTA and FQGTGA. The CDR3 is 13 residues long.

The rearrangement links TRBV3-1 (or the pseudogene TRBV3-2) to TRBJ1-4; 8 bases fit TRBD1. Germline CDR1 and CDR2: LGHDT and YNNKEL (reference sequence). This CDR3 spans 13 amino acids. The junction had 0 bases not matched to a gene; V was cut back by 5 bases and J by 4 bases. The CDR3 DNA sequence: TGTGCCAGCAGCGGACAGGGTAATGAAAAACTGTTTTTT. Its protein product is CASSGQGNEKLFF.

The chain is built from TRBV9 and TRBJ1-4, with D unclear. CDR1 SGDLS and CDR2 YYNGEE come from the germline V gene. The length of the CDR3 is 14 residues. The germline V and J ends were trimmed by 3 bases and 7 bases, with 13 bases remaining between them. For the CDR3, the DNA is TGTGCCAGCAGCGCGACATGGCGGGGTGAAAAACTGTTTTTT. Its protein product is CASSATWRGEKLFF.

The chain links TRBV5-1 to TRBJ1-1; tentatively, D is TRBD1 (6 bases). The V end lost 5 bases, the J end lost 0 bases, and 14 bases lay between the germline ends. Germline-derived CDR1 and CDR2 are SGHRS and YFSETQ. The CDR3 is made up of 15 amino acids. CDR3 nucleotides: TGCGCCAGCAGGGCGCCGGACAGATTGAACACTGAAGCTTTCTTT. Its translation: CASRAPDRLNTEAFF.

This rearrangement joins TRBV9 to TRBJ2-7; 11 nucleotides align to TRBD2. Germline V gene sequence: CDR1 SGDLS, CDR2 YYNGEE. The CDR3 runs 15 residues. The V gene end was trimmed by 4 bases and the J gene end by 3 bases; junction bases not matched to a gene: 6. The CDR3 DNA follows: TGTGCCAGCAGCAGGGGGACTAGCGGTTTCTACGAGCAGTACTTC. Its protein product is CASSRGTSGFYEQYF.

This sequence joins TRBV5-4 and TRBJ1-3; the D gene is possibly TRBD1 (5 bases). The CDR3 has 14 residues. The germline V gene has CDR1 SGHNT and CDR2 YYREEE (reference sequence). V was cut by 4 bases and J by 2 bases, with 10 bases left in between. CDR3 in DNA: TGTGCCAGCAGCCCAGGGAGAACTGGAAACACCATATATTTT. It is translated as CASSPGRTGNTIYF. Full variable domain (outside the CDR3, taken from reference TRBV5-4 and TRBJ1-3): ETGVTQSPTHLIKTRGQQVTLRCSSQSGHNTVSWYQQALGQGPQFIFQYYREEENGRGNFPPRFSGLQFPNYSSELNVNALELDDSALYLCASSPGRTGNTIYFGEGSWLTVV.

The rearrangement uses TRBV9 and TRBJ1-1; TRBD1 agrees at 7 bases. With 4 bases clipped from V and 0 bases from J, the junction kept 6 bases outside the gene matches. The germline V gene has CDR1 SGDLS and CDR2 YYNGEE. The CDR3 has 15 residues. The CDR3 region is CASSSRTGVNTEAFF. The CDR3, as DNA: TGTGCCAGCAGCTCGAGGACAGGCGTGAACACTGAAGCTTTCTTT.

V usage is TRBV11-3 and J usage is TRBJ2-1, with 13 positions matching TRBD2. The CDR3 runs 16 residues. CDR1 is SGHNT and CDR2 is YENEEA in the germline V gene. V gave up 5 bases and J gave up 2 bases; unmatched junction bases: 3. The CDR3 here is CASSPGTSGAYNEQFF. DNA for the CDR3: TGTGCCAGCAGCCCTGGGACTAGCGGGGCCTACAATGAGCAGTTCTTC.

This chain connects TRBV5-6 to TRBJ1-1; D is undetermined. This CDR3 has 11 residues. Germline V gene sequence: CDR1 SGHDT, CDR2 YYEEEE. Deletions cut 3 bases from V and 7 bases from J, with 7 bases between. The CDR3 region is CASSSGGEAFF. The CDR3, as DNA: TGTGCCAGCAGCTCGGGTGGTGAAGCTTTCTTT.

The V call is TRBV18, the J call TRBJ1-3, with D unresolved. The CDR3 is 15 residues long. V lost 0 bases and J 4 bases, leaving 10 bases between the germline ends. Germline values: CDR1 KGHSH, CDR2 LQKENI. CDR3 in DNA: TGTGCCAGCTCACCACCGAGTAGACAAGGAAACACCATATATTTT. Its protein product is CASSPPSRQGNTIYF.

The chain joins TRBV5-1 to TRBJ1-5; D call uncertain. The CDR3 is made up of 15 amino acids. The ends were cut back, 0 bases at V and 2 bases at J, with 9 bases in the middle. Germline CDR1 SGHRS, CDR2 YFSETQ. This CDR3 reads CASSLVPGGNQPQHF. The CDR3 DNA reads as TGCGCCAGCAGCTTGGTACCCGGGGGCAATCAGCCCCAGCATTTT. Full variable domain (remainder filled in from reference TRBV5-1 and TRBJ1-5): KAGVTQTPRYLIKTRGQQVTLSCSPISGHRSVSWYQQTPGQGLQFLFEYFSETQRNKGNFPGRFSGRQFSNSRSEMNVSTLELGDSALYLCASSLVPGGNQPQHFGDGTRLSIL.

This sequence joins TRBV5-1 and TRBJ2-3; 10 bases match TRBD2. Germline V gene sequence: CDR1 SGHRS, CDR2 YFSETQ. V lost 4 bases to trimming and J lost 6 bases; unmatched junction nucleotides: 5. The CDR3 contains 14 residues. In DNA, the CDR3 is TGCGCCAGCAGCCTCCTAGCGGGAGTGGATACGCAGTATTTT. It is translated as CASSLLAGVDTQYF.

J is TRBJ2-1 and V is TRBV6-5; D might be TRBD1 or TRBD2, each matching 5 bases. This CDR3 is 14 amino acids long. Germline loops: CDR1 MNHEY, CDR2 SVGAGI. Trimming left V 5 bases short and J 6 bases short, with 14 bases between. The DNA of the CDR3 is TGTGCCAGCAGTCCCCCCGGGACCGCCAATGAGCAGTTCTTC. Encoded protein: CASSPPGTANEQFF.

This rearrangement joins TRBV3-1 (or the pseudogene TRBV3-2) to TRBJ2-5, with no clear D. This CDR3 contains 14 residues. From germline, CDR1 is LGHDT and CDR2 YNNKEL (reference sequence). Trimming left V 0 bases short and J 7 bases short, with 12 bases between. In nucleotides, the CDR3 is TGTGCCAGCAGCCAAGATCGGCTAATTGGGACCCAGTACTTC. This translates into CASSQDRLIGTQYF.

This clone was recorded once. V and J are TRBV5-1 and TRBJ2-2; 9 bases agree with TRBD1. Per germline, CDR1 SGHRS and CDR2 YFSETQ. The CDR3 extends over 15 amino acids. With V trimmed by 6 bases and J by 4 bases, 7 bases remained unmatched. CDR3 protein: CASKGQGPSTGELFF. The DNA of the CDR3 is TGCGCCAGCAAGGGACAGGGCCCGAGCACCGGGGAGCTGTTTTTT.

The rearrangement joins TRBV2 to TRBJ2-7; 12 bases line up with TRBD2. CDR3 size: 17 residues. The V segment lost 4 bases and the J segment 2 bases; nucleotides outside the gene matches: 9. Germline CDR1 and CDR2: SNHLY and FYNNEI. The CDR3: CASSVLTSGGPTYEQYF. Written as DNA, the CDR3 is TGTGCCAGCAGTGTTTTGACTAGCGGGGGCCCCACCTACGAGCAGTACTTC.

This chain joins TRBV5-1 and TRBJ1-1, with no clear D. Germline V gives CDR1 SGHRS, CDR2 YFSETQ. Trimming left V 0 bases short and J 2 bases short, with 8 bases between. The CDR3 consists of 14 residues. The CDR3 bases are TGCGCCAGCAGCTTGGAACCGAGTAACACTGAAGCTTTCTTT. It translates to CASSLEPSNTEAFF. The complete variable domain, with remaining parts taken from reference TRBV5-1 and TRBJ1-1, reads KAGVTQTPRYLIKTRGQQVTLSCSPISGHRSVSWYQQTPGQGLQFLFEYFSETQRNKGNFPGRFSGRQFSNSRSEMNVSTLELGDSALYLCASSLEPSNTEAFFGQGTRLTVV.

The rearrangement links TRBV28 to TRBJ1-5; a possible D gene is TRBD1 (5 bases). Germline V gives CDR1 MDHEN, CDR2 SYDVKM. The CDR3 has 14 residues. Trimming stripped 6 bases from V and 9 bases from J, with 18 bases between. The CDR3 DNA follows: TGTGCCAGCAGCTATGAGGGGAGGGCGAGGCCCCAGCATTTT. Its translation: CASSYEGRARPQHF.

The V gene is TRBV2, the J gene TRBJ1-6; D uncertain. V shed 4 bases and J shed 7 bases, with 17 bases lying between them. Germline lookup yields CDR1 SNHLY and CDR2 FYNNEI. CDR3 length: 16 amino acids. CDR3 nucleotide sequence: TGTGCCAGCAGTGGTGGTATAGGGAAAAGAAATTCACCCCTCCACTTT. It encodes CASSGGIGKRNSPLHF.

This sequence joins TRBV3-1 (or the pseudogene TRBV3-2) and TRBJ2-3; no firm D call. Germline V gene sequence: CDR1 LGHDT, CDR2 YNNKEL (reference sequence). This CDR3 region has 14 residues. V lost 6 bases, J lost 4 bases, and 14 bases lay in between. CDR3 DNA: TGTGCCAGCAGGCCCGGAGTTGTCGCAGATACGCAGTATTTT. This codes for CASRPGVVADTQYF.